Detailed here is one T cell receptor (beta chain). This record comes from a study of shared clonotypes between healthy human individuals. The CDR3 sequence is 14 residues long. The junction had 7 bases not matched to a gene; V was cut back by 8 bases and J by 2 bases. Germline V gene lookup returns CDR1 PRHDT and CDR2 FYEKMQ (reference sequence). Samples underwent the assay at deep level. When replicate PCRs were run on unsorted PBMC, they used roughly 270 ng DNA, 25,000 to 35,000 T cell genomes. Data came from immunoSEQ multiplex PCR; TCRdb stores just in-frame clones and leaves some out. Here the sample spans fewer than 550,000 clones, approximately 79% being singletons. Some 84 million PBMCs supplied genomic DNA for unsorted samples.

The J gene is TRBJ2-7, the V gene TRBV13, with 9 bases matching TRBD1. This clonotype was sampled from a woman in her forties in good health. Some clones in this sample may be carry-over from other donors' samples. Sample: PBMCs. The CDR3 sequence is CASGQGTGPYEQYF. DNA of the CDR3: TGTGCCAGCGGACAGGGGACTGGCCCCTACGAGCAGTACTTC.